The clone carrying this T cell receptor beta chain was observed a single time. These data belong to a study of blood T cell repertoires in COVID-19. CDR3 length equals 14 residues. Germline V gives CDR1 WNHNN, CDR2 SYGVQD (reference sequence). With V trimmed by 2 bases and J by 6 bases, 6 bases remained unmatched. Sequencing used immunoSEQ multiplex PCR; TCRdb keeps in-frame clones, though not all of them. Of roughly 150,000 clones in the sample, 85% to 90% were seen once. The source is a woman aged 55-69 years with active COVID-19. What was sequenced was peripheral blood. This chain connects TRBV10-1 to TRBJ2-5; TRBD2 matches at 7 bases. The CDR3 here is CASSETSESQTQYF. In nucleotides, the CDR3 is TGCGCCAGCAGTGAGACTAGCGAGAGCCAGACCCAGTACTTC.